This TCR beta chain was found in a study of blood T cells in healthy people across ages. Study-wide results and caveats: The long-lived group displayed more naive CD4+ cells, plus higher diversity, than the aged donors did. A roughly linear fall in TCR beta diversity per million T cells was seen with increasing age.

Alongside a J-beta primer mix, a sample-barcoded 5' primer served in a second PCR lasting 7 to 11 cycles. MiXCR, applied by TCRdb to the 5' RACE reads, yields one record per CDR3 protein. This sample yields approximately 600,000 distinct CDR3 sequences, of which roughly 53% are seen a single time; over 35% belongs to the top ten. Trimming stripped 2 bases from V and 1 base from J, with 2 bases between. The CDR3 sequence is 13 residues long. Germline V lookup: CDR1 LGHDT, CDR2 YNNKEL (reference sequence). No fewer than 6 micrograms of total RNA were isolated from every sample. This clonotype was seen a handful of times. The antigen remains undetermined.

The V gene is TRBV3-1, the J gene TRBJ2-2; D is ambiguous. This sequence was found in a man between 60 and 75 years old in good health. The sequenced material came from blood. CDR3 loop: CASSQLNTGELFF. As DNA, the CDR3 is TGTGCCAGCAGCCAACTGAACACCGGGGAGCTGTTTTTT. Drawing the rest from reference TRBV3-1 and TRBJ2-2, the complete variable domain is DTAVSQTPKYLVTQMGNDKSIKCEQNLGHDTMYWYKQDSKKFLKIMFSYNNKELIINETVPNRFSPKSPDKAHLNLHINSLELGDSAVYFCASSQLNTGELFFGEGSRLTVL.